The T cell receptor beta chain under discussion was sequenced for a study of T cell responses to AZD1222 COVID-19 vaccine. Study conclusions and caveats: Only a handful of individuals given AZD1222 were seropositive at baseline.

The CDR3 extends over 12 amino acids. The germline V and J ends were trimmed by 6 bases and 6 bases, with 11 bases remaining between them. Libraries were prepared by immunoSEQ multiplex PCR; TCRdb keeps only in-frame clonotypes and omits some of them. In the table there are more than 80,000 clones, more than 75% of which are singletons. Remarks on this clone: Its antigen is as yet unknown.

The sequence came from an adult in good health. The genes are TRBV12-3 or TRBV12-4 and TRBJ1-2; D ambiguous. The sequencing here drew on peripheral blood, taken on day 0 of AZD1222 vaccination. In nucleotides, the CDR3 is TGTGCCAGCAGCCAGGTATCCCATGGCTACACCTTC. Its translation is CASSQVSHGYTF.